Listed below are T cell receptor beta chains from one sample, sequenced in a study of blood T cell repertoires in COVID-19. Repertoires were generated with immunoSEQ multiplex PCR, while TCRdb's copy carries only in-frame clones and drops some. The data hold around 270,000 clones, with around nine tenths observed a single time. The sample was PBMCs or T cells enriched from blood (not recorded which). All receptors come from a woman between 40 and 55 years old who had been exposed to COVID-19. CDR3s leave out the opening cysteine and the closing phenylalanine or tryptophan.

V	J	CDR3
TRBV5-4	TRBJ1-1	ASSKQGAGNTEAF
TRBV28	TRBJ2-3	ASSTGGVEGPTDTQY
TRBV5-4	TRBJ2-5	ASSLAGVAGGTQY
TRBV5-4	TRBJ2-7	ASSFPGAYEQY
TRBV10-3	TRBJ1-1	AISNRNTEAF
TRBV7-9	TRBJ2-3	ASSPASGSWDTQY
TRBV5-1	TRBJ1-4	ASSPETGLGEKLF
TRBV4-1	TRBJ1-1	ASSHPGTGNTEAF
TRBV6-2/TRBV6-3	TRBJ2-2	ASSYPRLAGSNTGELF
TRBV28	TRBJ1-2	ASSFNRGSYT
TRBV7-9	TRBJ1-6	ASSLDRVYNSPLH
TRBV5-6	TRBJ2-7	ASSLYEQGVYEQY
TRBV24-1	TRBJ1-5	ATSDPGRRQPQH
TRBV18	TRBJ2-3	ASSPQLGQGTDTQY
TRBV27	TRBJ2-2	ASSFNVGELF
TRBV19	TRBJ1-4	AIGTAATNEKLF
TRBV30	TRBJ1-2	AWSPNRVGYT
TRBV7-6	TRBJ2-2	ASSLTRTSGTTGELF
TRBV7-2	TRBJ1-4	ASSITGTGGEKLF
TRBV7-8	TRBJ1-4	ASRHTGQRLNEKLF
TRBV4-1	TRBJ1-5	ASSPSAYYSNQPQH
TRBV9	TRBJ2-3	ASSGGPNDTQY
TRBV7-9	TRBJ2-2	ASSPPGLAGLELF
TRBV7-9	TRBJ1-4	ASSQTGVLNEKLF
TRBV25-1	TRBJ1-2	ASSEYALTGNYGYT
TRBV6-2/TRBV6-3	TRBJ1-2	ASSYSTGQPNYGYT
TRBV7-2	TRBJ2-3	ASSLAIPRTDTQY
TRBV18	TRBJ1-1	ASSPTGTGGAGAF
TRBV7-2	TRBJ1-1	ASSSAGGSREAF
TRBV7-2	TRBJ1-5	ASSSGSGNQPQH
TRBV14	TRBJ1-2	ASSQQDNYGYT
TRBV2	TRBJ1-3	ASRDRDASGNTIY
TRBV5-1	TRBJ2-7	ASSQATGGVSYEQY
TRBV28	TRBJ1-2	ASTLPGHRYGYT
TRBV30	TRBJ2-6	AWSFPPQERISGANVLT
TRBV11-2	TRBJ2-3	ASRDSRRTDTQY
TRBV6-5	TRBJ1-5	ASSSTGVSNQPQH
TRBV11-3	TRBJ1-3	ASSSSTGAHSGNTIY
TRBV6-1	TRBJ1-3	ASSVDFRGSGNTIY
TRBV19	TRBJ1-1	ASSPPGNTEAF
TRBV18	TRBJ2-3	ASSPQPLAGDLSTQY
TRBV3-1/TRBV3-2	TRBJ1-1	ASSQGAQGTEAF
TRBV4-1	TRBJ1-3	ASSPSGRAGNTIY
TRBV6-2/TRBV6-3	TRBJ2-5	ASSYSRQGREETQY
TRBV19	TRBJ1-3	ASSLGTPGYGNTIY
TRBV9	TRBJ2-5	ASSSQKRTGDETQY
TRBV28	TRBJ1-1	ASRHGQGMRAEAF
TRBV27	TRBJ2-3	ASTWTSGSTDTQY
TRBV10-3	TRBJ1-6	AIRSGNNSPLH
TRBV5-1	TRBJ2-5	ASSSRTSLETQY
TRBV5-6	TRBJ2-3	ASSEGLPDTQY
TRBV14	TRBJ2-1	ASSHQTGGRSHEQF
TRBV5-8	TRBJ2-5	ASRRRSETQY
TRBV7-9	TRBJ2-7	ASRSEQLVYEQY